This T cell receptor beta chain stems from a study of blood T cell repertoires in COVID-19. The overall study: Both acute and convalescent COVID-19 samples were obtained from the United States, Italy and Spain. T cells, B-cell-depleted T cells, or PBMCs provided the cDNA or gDNA that served as material.

This clone has just a few counts. Per the authors' pipeline: Counts of nucleated cells, estimated from reference gene primer amplification, were obtained. Generated by immunoSEQ multiplex PCR, the TCRdb table keeps only in-frame clones and is missing some. Clonal size and the V and J genes are those of that table, whereas D and trimming came from the DNA. The sample comprises roughly 68,000 clones, approximately 87% of which are singletons, and about 18% rests with the top ten. The receptor was derived from an elderly woman with acute or convalescent COVID-19. Sequenced sample: peripheral blood.

The chain's CDR3 is CASSLGTGTGGALSGYTF. The CDR3 DNA follows: TGTGCCAGCAGCTTAGGCACCGGGACAGGGGGCGCATTGTCAGGCTACACCTTC. The V call is TRBV7-9, the J call TRBJ1-2, with 12 bases lining up with TRBD1. V shed 1 base, J shed 8 bases, and the junction held 14 bases outside the gene matches. Germline values: CDR1 SEHNR, CDR2 FQNEAQ (reference sequence). This CDR3 is 18 amino acids long.